The 14 T cell receptor beta chains below all came from one sample that was sequenced in a study of shared clonotypes between healthy human individuals. TCRdb keeps only in-frame clones here, not all; method: immunoSEQ multiplex PCR. The sample has 2 million to 2.5 million clones, about nine tenths seen once. Sequencing was carried out using naive CD4+ T cells from PBMCs. Noted subset: CD45RA+ positively selected. These receptor sequences come from a young man in good health. Some clones in this sample may be carry-over from other donors' samples.

Comments on this clone: The same CDR3 can be traced to other DNA sequences in this sample. This chain links TRBV15 with TRBJ2-5, with a weak D call TRBD1 (5 bases). V lost 0 bases and J 7 bases, leaving 6 bases between the germline ends. The CDR3 is 12 residues long. Germline CDR1 and CDR2: LNHNV and YYDKDF (reference sequence). The CDR3 DNA sequence: TGTGCCACCAGCAGAGATAGGGGGACCCAGTACTTC. Translating it yields CATSRDRGTQYF.

The rearrangement joins TRBV28 to TRBJ2-7; the match to TRBD1 covers 9 bases. CDR1 is MDHEN, CDR2 SYDVKM, per germline. The CDR3 contains 16 residues. V shed 6 bases and J 7 bases; nucleotides not matched to a gene: 16. The CDR3 region has the DNA TGTGCCAGCAGCATCACCCGACAGGGGGTCTTGTTAGAGCAGTACTTC. Translation: CASSITRQGVLLEQYF.

The rearrangement links TRBV11-2 to TRBJ2-1, with D maybe TRBD1 (7 bases). This CDR3 has 16 amino acids. Per the germline V gene, CDR1 is SGHAT and CDR2 is FQNNGV. V was shortened by 2 bases and J by 4 bases, with 15 bases between the two germline ends. As DNA, the CDR3 is TGTGCCAGCAGCTTACAGGGGGGCGAGTTTTACAATGAGCAGTTCTTC. The encoded protein is CASSLQGGEFYNEQFF. The whole variable domain, filled in from reference TRBV11-2 and TRBJ2-1, reads EAGVAQSPRYKIIEKRQSVAFWCNPISGHATLYWYQQILGQGPKLLIQFQNNGVVDDSQLPKDRFSAERLKGVDSTLKIQPAKLEDSAVYLCASSLQGGEFYNEQFFGPGTRLTVL.

This clone was seen once. The V gene is TRBV7-9, the J gene TRBJ2-5; D could derive from TRBD1 or TRBD2 (5 bases each). Judging by the DNA end, TRBJ2-7 fits better; the J call may be wrong. Germline values: CDR1 SEHNR, CDR2 FQNEAQ (reference sequence). The CDR3 extends over 12 amino acids. DNA for the CDR3: TGTGCCAGCAGCCCCCCTGGGGGCGAGCAGTACTTC. The encoded protein is CASSPPGGEQYF.

The V call is TRBV28, the J call TRBJ2-5, with 7 bases identical to TRBD1. V gave up 3 bases and J gave up 2 bases; unmatched junction bases: 6. The CDR3 has 15 amino acids. CDR1 is MDHEN and CDR2 is SYDVKM in the germline V gene. The CDR3 region is CASSFWGRGQETQYF. CDR3 nucleotides: TGTGCCAGCAGTTTCTGGGGCAGGGGGCAAGAGACCCAGTACTTC.

This clone was seen more than once but under ten times. The chain recombines TRBV29-1 with TRBJ1-3, with D uncertain. V gave up 4 bases and J gave up 0 bases, with 7 bases separating them. Germline V gives CDR1 SQVTM, CDR2 ANQGSEA. This CDR3 is built from 13 residues. CDR3 amino acids: CSVASSSGNTIYF. CDR3 nucleotides: TGCAGCGTTGCTTCTTCCTCTGGAAACACCATATATTTT.

The rearrangement links TRBV29-1 to TRBJ2-1; tentatively, D is TRBD2 (6 bases). Germline loops: CDR1 SQVTM, CDR2 ANQGSEA. Between the trimmed V and J ends, which lost 3 bases and 4 bases, there was a span of 16 bases. The CDR3 has 15 amino acids. CDR3 residues: CSVEGRLVTYNEQFF. The CDR3 DNA sequence: TGCAGCGTTGAGGGGAGACTAGTAACTTACAATGAGCAGTTCTTC.

The chain recombines TRBV5-1 with TRBJ2-7; 8 positions agree with TRBD1. Germline V lookup: CDR1 SGHRS, CDR2 YFSETQ. The CDR3 spans 14 residues. After removal of 4 bases from V and 4 bases from J, the junction contained 7 bases not matched to a gene. The CDR3 region is CASSRMTGAYEQYF. The CDR3 coding sequence is TGCGCCAGCAGCCGGATGACAGGGGCGTACGAGCAGTACTTC.

A note on this clone: In the same sample, other DNA sequences code for this CDR3. The CDR3 reads CASSQGTASYEQYF. The CDR3 bases are TGTGCCAGCTCACAAGGGACTGCCTCCTACGAGCAGTACTTC. The J gene is TRBJ2-7, the V gene TRBV18; TRBD2 is a possible D gene (6 bases). CDR3 length: 14 amino acids. Germline CDR1 KGHSH, CDR2 LQKENI. The V end was cut by 4 bases, the J end by 0 bases, with 10 bases between.

This chain connects TRBV5-8 to TRBJ1-3; no clear D. CDR3 length: 14 residues. Germline assignment: CDR1 SGHTS and CDR2 YDEGEE. Trimming stripped 7 bases from V and 0 bases from J, with 11 bases between. CDR3 coding DNA: TGTGCCAGCTTCCAAACCTCCTCTGGAAACACCATATATTTT. As protein: CASFQTSSGNTIYF.

This clone was observed a single time. This chain uses TRBV2 with TRBJ1-1, with 9 bases fitting TRBD1. The CDR3 is 13 residues long. Germline V gene sequence: CDR1 SNHLY, CDR2 FYNNEI. J gave up 4 bases and V 7 bases, and 4 bases lay outside the gene matches. The chain's CDR3 is CASTGQGFTEAFF. The CDR3 bases are TGTGCCAGCACGGGACAGGGATTCACTGAAGCTTTCTTT.

V is TRBV2 and J is TRBJ2-6; TRBD1 matches at 9 bases. This CDR3 has 16 amino acids. Trimming removed 5 bases from V and 4 bases from J; junction bases left unmatched: 6. CDR1 SNHLY and CDR2 FYNNEI come from the germline V gene. For the CDR3, the DNA is TGTGCCAGCAGTTACGGGACAGGGCCCGGGGCCAACGTCCTGACTTTC. Residues: CASSYGTGPGANVLTF.

The count of this clone is one. The rearrangement joins TRBV5-1 to TRBJ2-1; D tentatively fits TRBD1 or TRBD2 (5 bases each). This CDR3 region has 15 residues. V lost 0 bases to trimming and J lost 2 bases, with 9 bases between them. The germline V gene encodes CDR1 SGHRS and CDR2 YFSETQ. CDR3 loop: CASSLGGETYNEQFF. The CDR3 coding sequence is TGCGCCAGCAGCTTGGGAGGGGAGACCTACAATGAGCAGTTCTTC.

The chain joins TRBV9 to TRBJ2-3; tentatively, D is TRBD1 or TRBD2 (5 bases each). V was shortened by 0 bases and J by 4 bases, with 12 bases between the two germline ends. The CDR3 has 15 amino acids. Looked up from germline, CDR1 is SGDLS and CDR2 is YYNGEE. CDR3 amino acids: CASSVGGITADTQYF. CDR3 in DNA: TGTGCCAGCAGCGTAGGGGGGATTACAGCAGATACGCAGTATTTT.